Sequencing of this T cell receptor (beta chain) was carried out in a study of blood T cell repertoires in COVID-19. Whole-study context: Sites across the United States, Italy and Spain contributed samples from acute and convalescent COVID-19. From T cells, B-cell-depleted T cells, or PBMCs came the material, which was cDNA or gDNA.

Source study methods: Scientists estimated how many nucleated cells there were by amplifying reference gene primers. The method was immunoSEQ multiplex PCR; TCRdb's version includes in-frame clones alone and lacks a portion of them. V, J and clone size are those of that table, while D and trimming were read from the DNA. The data show 100,000 to 150,000 clones, 79% seen once. What was sequenced was peripheral blood. The sequence derives from a man aged 35 to 55 with active or convalescent COVID-19.

CDR3 protein: CSALQGFEAFF. CDR3 coding DNA: TGCAGTGCTTTACAGGGCTTTGAAGCTTTCTTT. This chain uses TRBV20-1 with TRBJ1-1; a weak D match, TRBD1 (6 bases). The CDR3 is made up of 11 amino acids. Germline CDR1 reads DFQATT; CDR2 reads SNEGSKA (reference sequence). Trimming cost V 5 bases and J 7 bases, with 11 bases left between them.